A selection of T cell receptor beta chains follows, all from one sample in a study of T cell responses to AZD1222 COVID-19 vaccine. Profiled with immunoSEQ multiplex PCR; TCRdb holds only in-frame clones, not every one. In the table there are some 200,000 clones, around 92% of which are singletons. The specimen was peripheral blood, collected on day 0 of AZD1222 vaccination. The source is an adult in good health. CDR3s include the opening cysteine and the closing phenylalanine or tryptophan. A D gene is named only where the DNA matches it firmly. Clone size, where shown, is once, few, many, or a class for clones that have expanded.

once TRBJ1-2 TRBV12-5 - CASGLTVGYYGYTF TGTGCTAGTGGTTTGACAGTCGGTTACTATGGCTACACCTTC
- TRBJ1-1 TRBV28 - CASSLPVTEAFF TGTGCCAGCAGTTTACCCGTGACTGAAGCTTTCTTT
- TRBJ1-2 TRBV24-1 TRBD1 CATSDSGTAYGYTF TGTGCCACCAGTGATTCCGGGACAGCGTATGGCTACACCTTC
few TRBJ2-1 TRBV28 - CASTLRRADNEQFF TGTGCCAGCACCCTGCGGAGAGCCGACAATGAGCAGTTCTTC
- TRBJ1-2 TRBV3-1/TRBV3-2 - CASSQDYGKYGYTF TGTGCCAGCAGCCAAGATTACGGGAAGTATGGCTACACCTTC
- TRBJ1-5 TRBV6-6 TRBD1 CASSLPRDRLPNQPQHF TGTGCCAGCAGTCTTCCCCGGGACAGGCTTCCCAATCAGCCCCAGCATTTT
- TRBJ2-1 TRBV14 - CASSQDQGTREQFF TGTGCCAGCAGCCAAGATCAAGGGACACGTGAGCAGTTCTTC
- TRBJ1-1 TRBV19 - CASSFVAEAFF TGTGCCAGTAGTTTTGTTGCTGAAGCTTTCTTT
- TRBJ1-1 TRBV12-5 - CASGLPGSEAFF TGTGCTAGTGGTTTACCAGGGAGTGAAGCTTTCTTT
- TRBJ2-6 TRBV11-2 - CASGRGSGANVLTF TGTGCCAGCGGCCGGGGGTCTGGGGCCAACGTCCTGACTTTC
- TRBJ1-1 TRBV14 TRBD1 CASSTTGGDTEAFF TGTGCCAGCAGCACTACAGGGGGCGACACTGAAGCTTTCTTT
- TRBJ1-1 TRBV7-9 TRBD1 CASSKTGTDEAFF TGTGCCAGCAGCAAAACCGGGACAGACGAAGCTTTCTTT
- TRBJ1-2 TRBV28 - CASSLSAGASGYTF TGTGCCAGCAGTTTATCGGCAGGGGCGTCCGGCTACACCTTC
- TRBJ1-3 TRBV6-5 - CASSYSGGGNTIYF TGTGCCAGCAGTTACTCAGGGGGTGGAAACACCATATATTTT
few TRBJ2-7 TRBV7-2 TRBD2 CASSFSGRNYEQYF TGTGCCAGCAGCTTTAGCGGGAGAAATTACGAGCAGTACTTC
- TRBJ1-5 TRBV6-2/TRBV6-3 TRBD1 CASSRLTQGVSNQPQHF TGTGCCAGCAGTCGTCTGACCCAGGGGGTTAGCAATCAGCCCCAGCATTTT
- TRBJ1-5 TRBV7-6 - CASSWGINQPQHF TGTGCCAGCAGCTGGGGGATTAATCAGCCCCAGCATTTT
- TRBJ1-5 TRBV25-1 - CASSAGSNQPQHF TGTGCCAGCAGCGCCGGGTCAAATCAGCCCCAGCATTTT
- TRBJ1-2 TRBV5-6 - CASSRGDYGYTF TGTGCCAGCAGCCGAGGGGATTATGGCTACACCTTC
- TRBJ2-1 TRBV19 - CASSIAPYEQFF TGTGCCAGTAGTATCGCTCCCTATGAGCAGTTCTTC
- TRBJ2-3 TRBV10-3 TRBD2 CAGRRGSGILDTQYF TGTGCCGGCCGACGGGGTAGCGGGATACTTGATACGCAGTATTTT
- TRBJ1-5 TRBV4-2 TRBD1 CASSQVGTGLVGNQPQHF TGTGCCAGCAGCCAAGTGGGGACAGGGTTAGTCGGCAATCAGCCCCAGCATTTT
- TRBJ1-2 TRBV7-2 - CASSTIGGEHGYTF TGTGCCAGCAGCACCATCGGGGGGGAACATGGCTACACCTTC
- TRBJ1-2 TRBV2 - CASPLSYGYTF TGTGCCAGCCCGCTCAGCTATGGCTACACCTTC
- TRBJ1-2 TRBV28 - CASSLLGFGGYTF TGTGCCAGCAGTTTATTGGGGTTTGGCGGCTACACCTTC
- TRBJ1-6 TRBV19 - CASGYSPLHF TGTGCCAGTGGGTATTCACCCCTCCACTTT
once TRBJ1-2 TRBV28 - CASSLTPSYGYTF TGTGCCAGCAGTCTGACACCTAGCTATGGCTACACCTTC
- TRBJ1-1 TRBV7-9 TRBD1 CASSPDRVTLTEAFF TGTGCCAGCAGCCCGGACAGGGTCACTCTCACTGAAGCTTTCTTT
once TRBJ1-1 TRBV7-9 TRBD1 CASSLDRHHEAFF TGTGCCAGCAGCTTGGACAGGCACCATGAAGCTTTCTTT
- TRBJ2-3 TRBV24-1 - CATSDSRGGDTQYF TGTGCCACCAGTGATTCGAGGGGCGGAGATACGCAGTATTTT
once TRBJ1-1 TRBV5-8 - CASSHGQNEAFF TGTGCCAGCAGCCACGGACAGAATGAAGCTTTCTTT
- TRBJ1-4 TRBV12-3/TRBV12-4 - CASSGATNEKLFF TGTGCCAGCAGCGGGGCGACTAATGAAAAACTGTTTTTT
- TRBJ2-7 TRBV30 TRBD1 CAWSVRKGTGSYEQYF TGTGCCTGGAGTGTACGGAAAGGGACAGGATCCTACGAGCAGTACTTC
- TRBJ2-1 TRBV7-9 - CASSFGTSDYNEQFF TGTGCCAGCAGCTTCGGGACATCGGACTACAATGAGCAGTTCTTC
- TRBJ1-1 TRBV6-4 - CASSDSGQGNTEAFF TGTGCCAGCAGTGACTCAGGGCAGGGGAACACTGAAGCTTTCTTT
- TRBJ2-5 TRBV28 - CASSTHRRDSETQYF TGTGCCAGCAGTACCCATCGCCGGGACTCAGAGACCCAGTACTTC
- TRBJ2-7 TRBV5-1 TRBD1 CASSSPGQGNYEQYF TGCGCCAGCAGCTCACCGGGACAGGGGAACTACGAGCAGTACTTC
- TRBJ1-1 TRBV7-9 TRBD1 CASARDRWNTEAFF TGTGCCAGCGCCCGGGACAGGTGGAACACTGAAGCTTTCTTT